These 2 T cell receptor beta chains came from one sample sequenced in a study of shared clonotypes between healthy human individuals. Only in-frame clones appear in the TCRdb table, and some are missing; sequencing was by immunoSEQ multiplex PCR. In the table there are roughly 510,000 clones, roughly 85% of which are singletons. The sequencing sample was made of PBMCs. Receptors were obtained from a woman aged 40 to 49 in good health. Some clones in this sample may be carry-over from other donors' samples.

V is TRBV5-4 and J is TRBJ1-2; D gene ambiguous. V was clipped by 0 bases and J by 10 bases, with 13 bases between them. This CDR3 comprises 13 residues. The germline V gene encodes CDR1 SGHNT and CDR2 YYREEE (reference sequence). The CDR3 here is CASSLAGPGIYTF. The CDR3 DNA sequence: TGTGCCAGCAGCTTGGCCGGACCAGGAATCTACACCTTC.

The chain employs TRBV5-6 and TRBJ2-7; the match to TRBD2 covers 12 bases. The V gene end was trimmed by 1 base and the J gene end by 4 bases; junction bases not matched to a gene: 6. There are 16 residues in the CDR3. In germline, CDR1 is SGHDT, CDR2 YYEEEE. CDR3 in DNA: TGTGCCAGCAGCTTGAGTCGGACTAGCGGGACTTACGAGCAGTACTTC. It encodes CASSLSRTSGTYEQYF.